Shown below are 19 T cell receptor beta chains from a single sample sequenced in a study of shared clonotypes between healthy human individuals. Some clones are missing from TCRdb's copy, which holds only in-frame ones; the method was immunoSEQ multiplex PCR. The sample has 550,000 to 600,000 clones; roughly 79% are singletons. Sample: PBMCs. The receptors were sampled from a woman aged 40-49 years in good health. Some clones in this sample may be carry-over from other donors' samples.

The chain couples TRBV29-1 to TRBJ2-1; 9 positions match TRBD2. CDR3 length: 13 amino acids. Germline V gene data show CDR1 as SQVTM and CDR2 as ANQGSEA. Losses at the gene ends were 6 bases for V and 5 bases for J; bases not matched to a gene: 5. The CDR3 spells CSVGTSFHNEQFF. The DNA of the CDR3 is TGCAGCGTGGGGACTAGCTTCCACAATGAGCAGTTCTTC.

Concerning this clone: This may come from a read error, since a much larger clone is one base off. The V and J genes are TRBV30 and TRBJ2-5, with D possibly matching TRBD2 (5 bases). V was cut by 4 bases and J by 2 bases, with 14 bases left in between. CDR1 is GTSNPN, CDR2 SVGIG, per germline (reference sequence). This CDR3 contains 14 residues. CDR3 sequence reads: CAWNEGGSQETQYF. The CDR3 DNA is TGTGCCTGGAATGAAGGAGGCAGTCAAGAGACCCAGTACTTC.

The rearrangement links TRBV29-1 to TRBJ2-2; a possible D gene is TRBD2 (5 bases). This CDR3 spans 11 amino acids. CDR1 is SQVTM and CDR2 is ANQGSEA in the germline V gene. V was clipped by 7 bases and J by 7 bases, with 10 bases between them. The CDR3 spells CSGRESGELFF. CDR3 nucleotide sequence: TGCAGCGGAAGGGAGAGCGGGGAGCTGTTTTTT.

This clone appeared many times. The chain employs TRBV7-6 and TRBJ2-2; 9 bases map to TRBD1. Germline V gene data show CDR1 as SGHVS and CDR2 as FNYEAQ. After removal of 4 bases from V and 0 bases from J, the junction contained 6 bases not matched to a gene. The CDR3 consists of 17 residues. Here the CDR3 DNA reads TGTGCCAGCAGCTCCCAACAGGGGGCAACGAACACCGGGGAGCTGTTTTTT. As protein: CASSSQQGATNTGELFF.

The chain couples TRBV27 to TRBJ1-5; possibly TRBD1 for D (5 bases). V lost 0 bases and J 7 bases, leaving 13 bases between the germline ends. Germline-derived CDR1 and CDR2 are MNHEY and SMNVEV (reference sequence). The CDR3 loop spans 15 amino acids. The CDR3 bases are TGTGCCAGCAGTTTATCTCAGGGAATAGGACAGCCCCAGCATTTT. Encoded protein: CASSLSQGIGQPQHF.

A remark on this clone: A single base separates this from a much larger clone, so it may be a read error. The rearrangement joins TRBV6-5 to TRBJ2-5; either TRBD1 or TRBD2 may fit D (5 bases each). The CDR3 has 15 amino acids. CDR1 and CDR2 from the germline V gene are MNHEY and SVGAGI. This chain's CDR3 is CTLPPRGGVGETQYF. DNA of the CDR3: TGTACCCTACCTCCCCGGGGCGGCGTTGGGGAGACCCAGTACTTC.

This chain uses TRBV27 with TRBJ1-2; the D gene is possibly TRBD1 (6 bases). This CDR3 spans 14 amino acids. CDR1 is MNHEY, CDR2 SMNVEV, per germline (reference sequence). Deletions cut 0 bases from V and 8 bases from J, with 13 bases between. The CDR3 protein is CASSLSIRGNGYTF. The DNA for the CDR3 is TGTGCCAGCAGTTTATCGATCAGGGGCAACGGCTACACCTTC.

The chain recombines TRBV19 with TRBJ1-3; TRBD1 agrees at 8 bases. V was clipped by 11 bases and J by 2 bases; unmatched bases: 14. The length of the CDR3 is 16 residues. Germline CDR1 and CDR2: LNHDA and SQIVND (reference sequence). The chain's CDR3 is CARDYSDRVAGNTIYF. For the CDR3, the DNA is TGTGCCCGCGATTACTCGGACAGGGTAGCTGGAAACACCATATATTTT.

This clone has a handful of counts. V usage is TRBV9 and J usage is TRBJ2-7; D not resolved. CDR1 and CDR2 (germline): SGDLS, YYNGEE. V lost 2 bases, J lost 6 bases, and 18 bases lay in between. The CDR3 contains 15 residues. CDR3 amino acids: CASSVDPDAQVEQYF. Here the CDR3 DNA reads TGTGCCAGCAGCGTCGACCCCGACGCGCAGGTCGAGCAGTACTTC.

This chain uses TRBV5-1 with TRBJ1-2; D possibly corresponds to TRBD1 (5 bases). The CDR3 extends over 15 amino acids. Germline loops: CDR1 SGHRS, CDR2 YFSETQ. Trimming cost V 0 bases and J 4 bases, with 13 bases left between them. DNA of the CDR3: TGCGCCAGCAGCTTGGACGGGGGAAGGATCTATGGCTACACCTTC. Its protein is CASSLDGGRIYGYTF.

CDR3 in DNA: TGTGCCAGCAGCCCCCGACAGGGTCCAACAGATACGCAGTATTTT. It yields the protein CASSPRQGPTDTQYF. The rearrangement uses TRBV28 and TRBJ2-3; 7 nucleotides agree with TRBD1. V dropped 6 bases and J dropped 3; count of bases not matched to a gene: 9. Per the germline V gene, CDR1 is MDHEN and CDR2 is SYDVKM. This CDR3 comprises 15 residues.

This clone has just a few counts. This rearrangement joins TRBV4-2 to TRBJ2-7; D is possibly TRBD1 or TRBD2 (5 bases each). Germline CDR1 is LGHNA and CDR2 is YNFKEQ. The V gene lost 1 base and the J gene lost 2 bases, with 15 bases spanning the gap. This CDR3 region has 16 residues. The CDR3 is CASSQGGGDVPYEQYF. CDR3 coding DNA: TGTGCCAGCAGCCAAGGGGGTGGGGACGTCCCCTACGAGCAGTACTTC.

The chain employs TRBV28 and TRBJ1-1, with 7 bases aligning to TRBD1. This CDR3 comprises 14 residues. The J segment lost 4 bases and the V segment lost 2 bases, leaving 4 bases of the junction unmatched. Germline CDR1 and CDR2: MDHEN and SYDVKM. CDR3 sequence: CASSLGTEGTEAFF. DNA for the CDR3: TGTGCCAGCAGTTTAGGGACAGAGGGCACTGAAGCTTTCTTT.

This clone was observed a single time. J is TRBJ2-2 and V is TRBV27, with 9 bases lining up with TRBD1. CDR3 size: 13 residues. Germline V lookup: CDR1 MNHEY, CDR2 SMNVEV (reference sequence). V shed 6 bases and J 6 bases; nucleotides not matched to a gene: 2. The DNA of the CDR3 is TGTGCCAGCAGAGGGACAGGGTCCGGGGAGCTGTTTTTT. Residues: CASRGTGSGELFF.

This sequence joins TRBV27 and TRBJ1-2; 8 bases are shared with TRBD1. V dropped 4 bases and J dropped 8; count of bases not matched to a gene: 9. CDR3 length: 14 residues. Germline-derived CDR1 and CDR2 are MNHEY and SMNVEV (reference sequence). CDR3 residues: CASSSPIRGQGYTF. The CDR3 bases are TGTGCCAGCAGTTCCCCAATCAGGGGGCAAGGCTACACCTTC.

The rearrangement uses TRBV10-2 and TRBJ2-5; 9 bases map to TRBD1. The last part of the DNA fits TRBJ2-7 better; the J call may be wrong. CDR1 and CDR2 from the germline V gene are WSHSY and SAAADI. This CDR3 contains 16 residues. The CDR3 nucleotides are TGCGCCAGCAGTGACCCCTCCGGGACAGGGTCCTACGAGCAGTACTTC. Translating it yields CASSDPSGTGSYEQYF.

This clone was observed a single time. This rearrangement joins TRBV27 to TRBJ2-3; 8 nucleotides agree with TRBD2. This CDR3 region has 14 residues. The V gene's germline CDR1 is MNHEY and CDR2 SMNVEV (reference sequence). V lost 3 bases, J lost 5 bases, and 4 bases stayed unmatched. The CDR3 loop is CASSFSGRGDTQYF. The CDR3 region has the DNA TGTGCCAGCAGTTTCAGCGGGAGAGGAGATACGCAGTATTTT.

The V and J genes are TRBV7-8 and TRBJ2-5; TRBD1 matches 9 bases. The CDR3 contains 15 residues. Trimming at V came to 2 bases and at J to 2 bases, leaving 3 bases not matched to a gene. Germline V gene data show CDR1 as SGHVS and CDR2 as FQNEAQ. DNA of the CDR3: TGTGCCAGCAGCTTAATGGGACAGGGACAAGAGACCCAGTACTTC. Translated: CASSLMGQGQETQYF.

This clone was counted only a few times. V is TRBV2 and J is TRBJ2-3; D gene ambiguous. Trimming left V 4 bases short and J 1 base short, with 6 bases between. The CDR3 has 13 residues. Germline-derived CDR1 and CDR2 are SNHLY and FYNNEI. DNA of the CDR3: TGTGCCAGCAGTGTTGGGGGCACAGATACGCAGTATTTT. Protein: CASSVGGTDTQYF.